The 17 T cell receptor beta chains below all came from one sample that was sequenced in a study of vaccination effects on CD4 cells after COVID-19. These receptors are not linked to any known antigen. On roughly day 10 of culture, CD4+ T cells were separated out. Repertoires were generated with immunoSEQ multiplex PCR, while TCRdb's copy carries only in-frame clones and drops some. The sample contains some 31,000 clones, 70% of which appear only once. The sample was CD4+ T cells from PBMCs cultured without peptide, taken before COVID-19 vaccination. These receptors all stem from a human donor who received a COVID-19 vaccine.

This clone occurred a few times. The chain uses TRBV6-1 and TRBJ1-2; 9 bases match TRBD1. The junction had 0 bases not matched to a gene; V was cut back by 0 bases and J by 4 bases. The germline gives CDR1 MNHNS, CDR2 SASEGT. This CDR3 is built from 14 residues. The CDR3 nucleotides are TGTGCCAGCAGTGAAGCGGGACAGGGCTATGGCTACACCTTC. It yields the protein CASSEAGQGYGYTF.

The rearrangement links TRBV3-1 (or the pseudogene TRBV3-2) to TRBJ2-7; D possibly corresponds to TRBD2 (5 bases). The CDR3 is made up of 15 amino acids. Trimming pared 6 bases from V and 3 bases from J, leaving 18 bases between. Germline CDR1 reads LGHDT; CDR2 reads YNNKEL (reference sequence). CDR3 bases: TGTGCCAGCAGGCCGAGAGGGAATACTTACTACGAGCAGTACTTC. Translated, it gives CASRPRGNTYYEQYF.

This rearrangement joins TRBV18 to TRBJ1-2; D is unresolved. Germline V gene data show CDR1 as KGHSH and CDR2 as LQKENI. The length of the CDR3 is 15 residues. Deletions cut 3 bases from V and 2 bases from J, with 13 bases between. The CDR3 reads CASSPPARANYGYTF. In nucleotides, the CDR3 is TGTGCCAGCTCACCCCCAGCACGAGCAAACTATGGCTACACCTTC.

The V and J genes are TRBV11-2 and TRBJ2-7, with D tentatively TRBD2 (5 bases). V lost 6 bases and J lost 3, with 12 bases in between. Germline CDR1 and CDR2: SGHAT and FQNNGV. This CDR3 contains 13 residues. The chain's CDR3 is CASRADQGYEQYF. DNA for the CDR3: TGTGCCAGCAGAGCGGACCAAGGCTACGAGCAGTACTTC.

The genes are TRBV6-1 and TRBJ2-1; TRBD2 agrees at 10 bases. The V and J ends lost 2 bases and 8 bases, in that order; junction bases with no gene match: 6. This CDR3 comprises 15 residues. Germline V gene sequence: CDR1 MNHNS, CDR2 SASEGT. This CDR3 is CASSEFSGTSDEQFF. The CDR3 nucleotides read TGTGCCAGCAGTGAATTCTCCGGGACTAGCGATGAGCAGTTCTTC.

The chain has TRBV30 and TRBJ1-1; no clear D. The CDR3 spans 14 residues. V lost 5 bases and J lost 0, with 13 bases in between. The germline V gene has CDR1 GTSNPN and CDR2 SVGIG (reference sequence). The CDR3: CAWGLRLMNTEAFF. The CDR3 DNA follows: TGTGCCTGGGGCCTGAGACTTATGAACACTGAAGCTTTCTTT.

This clone is labeled large. CDR3 coding DNA: TGTGCCAGCAGCCCGACTAGCGGGAGGGCCCCTGAGCAGTTCTTC. It codes for CASSPTSGRAPEQFF. The V gene is TRBV5-4, the J gene TRBJ2-1; 14 bases are a match to TRBD2. CDR1 and CDR2 from the germline V gene are SGHNT and YYREEE (reference sequence). With 4 bases clipped from V and 9 bases from J, the junction kept 6 bases outside the gene matches. The CDR3 has 15 amino acids.

This clone was seen only a few times. The genes are TRBV10-3 and TRBJ2-1; D unclear. V lost 6 bases and J lost 2, with 8 bases in between. CDR1 is ENHRY, CDR2 SYGVKD, per germline. The CDR3 is 13 amino acids. CDR3 nucleotide sequence: TGTGCCATCAGCGAGCAGACCTACAATGAGCAGTTCTTC. Protein: CAISEQTYNEQFF.

The table lists this clone with a few counts. The chain joins TRBV7-9 to TRBJ1-3, with a possible D match to TRBD1 (5 bases). This CDR3 is built from 13 residues. Per germline, CDR1 SEHNR and CDR2 FQNEAQ (reference sequence). The V end lost 0 bases, the J end lost 9 bases, and 9 bases lay between the germline ends. The CDR3 DNA reads as TGTGCCAGCAGCTTAGCGCCGCAGGGCACCATATATTTT. Translating gives CASSLAPQGTIYF.

The chain links TRBV6-5 to TRBJ2-5; TRBD1 is a possible D gene (5 bases). Germline CDR1 reads MNHEY; CDR2 reads SVGAGI. Trimming took off 6 bases at V and 5 bases at J, with 13 bases between the two ends. This CDR3 contains 13 residues. CDR3: CASSPRVGETQYF. Written as DNA, the CDR3 is TGTGCCAGCAGCCCCAGGGTCGGGGAGACCCAGTACTTC.

This clone has only one observation. The genes are TRBV21-1 and TRBJ2-7; the D call of TRBD1 is as the table states it, not checked on the DNA. TRBV21-1 has pseudogene status. The CDR3 has 15 amino acids. This CDR3 is CASSNRGQGPYEQYF. DNA of the CDR3: TGTGCCAGCAGCAATAGAGGGCAGGGGCCCTACGAGCAGTACTTC.

The chain uses TRBV11-1 and TRBJ2-3; D might be TRBD1 (5 bases). The CDR3 has 14 residues. Germline V gene lookup returns CDR1 SGHAT and CDR2 FQDESV (reference sequence). V was pared by 1 base and J by 3 bases, with 8 bases between. The CDR3 region has the DNA TGTGCCAGCAGCTTAGGAAGGGGAACAGATACGCAGTATTTT. The encoded protein is CASSLGRGTDTQYF.

The rearrangement joins TRBV10-1 to TRBJ2-7; 7 bases fit TRBD2. The junction had 5 bases not matched to a gene; V was cut back by 5 bases and J by 1 base. Per the germline V gene, CDR1 is WNHNN and CDR2 is SYGVQD (reference sequence). CDR3 length: 14 residues. CDR3 residues: CASSPSGQSYEQYF. The CDR3 DNA reads as TGCGCCAGCAGTCCTAGCGGCCAATCCTACGAGCAGTACTTC.

The sample holds a few counts of this clone. J is TRBJ1-2 and V is TRBV12-3 or TRBV12-4; D is unresolved. Trimming removed 0 bases at V and 8 bases at J, with 10 bases between. The CDR3 spans 13 residues. The CDR3 loop reads CASSLASGVGYTF. In nucleotides, the CDR3 is TGTGCCAGCAGTTTAGCGAGTGGGGTCGGCTACACCTTC.

The V gene is TRBV28, the J gene TRBJ1-1, with D perhaps TRBD1 (6 bases). V was trimmed by 5 bases and J by 2 bases, leaving 12 bases between them. Germline CDR1 is MDHEN and CDR2 is SYDVKM. This CDR3 has 14 residues. In nucleotides, the CDR3 is TGTGCCAGCAGTGCCGGGACACCAAACACTGAAGCTTTCTTT. Encoded protein: CASSAGTPNTEAFF.

The chain links TRBV6-6 to TRBJ2-7, with 11 positions matching TRBD1. Trimming took 7 bases from V and 3 from J; bases not matched to a gene: 11. The CDR3 has 16 amino acids. In germline, CDR1 is MNHNY, CDR2 SVGAGI (reference sequence). CDR3 in amino acids: CASNPPDRGQSYEQYF. CDR3 in DNA: TGTGCCAGCAACCCCCCGGACAGGGGGCAGAGCTACGAGCAGTACTTC.

The chain joins TRBV2 to TRBJ1-2, with TRBD1 matching over 8 bases. V shed 6 bases and J 2 bases; nucleotides not matched to a gene: 5. Germline V lookup: CDR1 SNHLY, CDR2 FYNNEI. The CDR3 is 14 residues long. DNA for the CDR3: TGTGCCAGCAGCTCCGGACAGGGAAACTATGGCTACACCTTC. Encoded protein: CASSSGQGNYGYTF.